This T cell receptor (beta chain) is from a study of shared clonotypes between healthy human individuals. This CDR3 is built from 17 residues. Trimming removed 4 bases from V and 2 bases from J; junction bases left unmatched: 9. CDR1 and CDR2 from the germline V gene are SGHRS and YFSETQ. In regard to this clone: The same CDR3 is also encoded by other DNA sequences in this sample.

Method: immunoSEQ multiplex PCR; TCRdb's copy keeps in-frame clones and lacks some. The sample includes about 2.3 million clones, just under 95% of them seen just once. The receptor was derived from a man aged 18 to 30 in good health. Some clones in this sample may be carry-over from other donors' samples. This chain connects TRBV5-1 to TRBJ2-3; 11 nucleotides match TRBD2. Sequencing used naive CD4+ T cells from PBMCs. Subset specified: CD45RA+ positively selected. CDR3 sequence reads: CASSLPGTSGNTDTQYF. The CDR3 nucleotides read TGCGCCAGCAGCCTCCCAGGGACTAGCGGCAACACAGATACGCAGTATTTT.